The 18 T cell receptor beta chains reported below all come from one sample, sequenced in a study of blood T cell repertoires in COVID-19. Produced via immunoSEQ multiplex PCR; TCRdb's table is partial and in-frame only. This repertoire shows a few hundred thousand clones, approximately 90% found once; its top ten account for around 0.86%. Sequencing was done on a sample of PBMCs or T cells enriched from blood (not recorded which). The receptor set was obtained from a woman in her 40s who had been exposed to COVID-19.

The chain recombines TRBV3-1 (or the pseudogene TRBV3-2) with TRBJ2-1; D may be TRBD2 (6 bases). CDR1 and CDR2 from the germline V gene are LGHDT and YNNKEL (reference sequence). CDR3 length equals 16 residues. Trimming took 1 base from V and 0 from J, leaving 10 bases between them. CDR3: CASSQVPTSSYNEQFF. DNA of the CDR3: TGTGCCAGCAGCCAAGTTCCGACTAGCTCCTACAATGAGCAGTTCTTC.

The CDR3 is CASSFQGTANYGYTF. CDR3 bases: TGTGCCAGCAGTTTCCAGGGGACAGCTAACTATGGCTACACCTTC. The chain links TRBV27 to TRBJ1-2; 7 bases agree with TRBD1. Germline V CDR1 and CDR2: MNHEY, SMNVEV (reference sequence). CDR3 length: 15 amino acids. The V segment lost 3 bases and the J segment 0 bases; nucleotides outside the gene matches: 4.

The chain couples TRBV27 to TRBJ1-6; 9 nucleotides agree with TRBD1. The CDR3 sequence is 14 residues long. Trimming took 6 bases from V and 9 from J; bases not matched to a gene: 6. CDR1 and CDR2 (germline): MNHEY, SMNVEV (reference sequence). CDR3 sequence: CASRSTGGASPLHF. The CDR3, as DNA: TGTGCCAGCAGGTCTACAGGGGGCGCTTCACCCCTCCACTTT.

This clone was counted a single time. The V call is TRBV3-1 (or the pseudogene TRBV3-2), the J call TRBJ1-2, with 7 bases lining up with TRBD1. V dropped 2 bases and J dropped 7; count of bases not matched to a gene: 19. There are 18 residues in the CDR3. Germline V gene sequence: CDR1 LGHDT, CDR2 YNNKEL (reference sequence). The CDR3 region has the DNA TGTGCCAGCAGCCAATACTCAGGGGGATCTACCCCACTTCGTGGCTACACCTTC. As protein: CASSQYSGGSTPLRGYTF.

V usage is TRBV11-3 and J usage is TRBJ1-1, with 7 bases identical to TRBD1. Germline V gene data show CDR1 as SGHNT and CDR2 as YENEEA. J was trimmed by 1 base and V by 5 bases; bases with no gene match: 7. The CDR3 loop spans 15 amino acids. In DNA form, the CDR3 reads TGTGCCAGCAGCGCAACGGACAGGAAGAACACTGAAGCTTTCTTT. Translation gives CASSATDRKNTEAFF.

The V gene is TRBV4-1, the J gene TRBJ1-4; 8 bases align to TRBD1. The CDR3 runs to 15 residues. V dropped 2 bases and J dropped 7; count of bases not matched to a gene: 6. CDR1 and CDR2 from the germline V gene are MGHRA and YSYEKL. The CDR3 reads CASSQSRGQGEKLFF. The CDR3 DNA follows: TGCGCCAGCAGCCAATCCAGGGGGCAGGGTGAAAAACTGTTTTTT.

CDR3 sequence: CASSPYSGQGNNEQFF. CDR3 in DNA: TGTGCCAGCAGCCCCTACAGTGGACAGGGAAACAATGAGCAGTTCTTC. This chain links TRBV7-6 with TRBJ2-1; TRBD1 matches 8 bases. The CDR3 covers 16 residues. The J segment lost 5 bases and the V segment lost 5 bases, leaving 11 bases of the junction unmatched. Germline assignment: CDR1 SGHVS and CDR2 FNYEAQ.

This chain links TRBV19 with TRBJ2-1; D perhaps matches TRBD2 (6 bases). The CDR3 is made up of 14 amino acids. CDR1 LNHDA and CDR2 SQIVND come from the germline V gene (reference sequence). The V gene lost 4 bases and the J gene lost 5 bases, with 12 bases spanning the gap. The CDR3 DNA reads TGTGCCAGTAGTACCCGGGACTTACACAATGAGCAGTTCTTC. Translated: CASSTRDLHNEQFF.

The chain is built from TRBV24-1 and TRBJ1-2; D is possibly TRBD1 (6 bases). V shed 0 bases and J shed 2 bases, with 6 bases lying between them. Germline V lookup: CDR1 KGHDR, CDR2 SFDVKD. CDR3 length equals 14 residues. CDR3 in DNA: TGTGCCACCAGTGATTTGGGACAGAACTATGGCTACACCTTC. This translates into CATSDLGQNYGYTF.

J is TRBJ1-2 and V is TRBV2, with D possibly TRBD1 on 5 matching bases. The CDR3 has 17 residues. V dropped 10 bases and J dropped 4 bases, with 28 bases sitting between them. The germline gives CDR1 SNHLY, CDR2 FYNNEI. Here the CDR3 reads CAIYRSDTRVGGYGYTF. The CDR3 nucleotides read TGTGCCATTTACCGGTCGGATACACGGGTGGGGGGCTATGGCTACACCTTC.

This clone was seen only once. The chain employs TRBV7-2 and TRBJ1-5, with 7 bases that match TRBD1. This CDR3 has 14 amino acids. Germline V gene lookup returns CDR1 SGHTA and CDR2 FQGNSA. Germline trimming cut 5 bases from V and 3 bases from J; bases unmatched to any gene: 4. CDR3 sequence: CASSQTGLNQPQHF. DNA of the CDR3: TGTGCCAGCAGCCAGACAGGGCTCAATCAGCCCCAGCATTTT. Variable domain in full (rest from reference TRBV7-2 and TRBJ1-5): GAGVSQSPSNKVTEKGKDVELRCDPISGHTALYWYRQSLGQGLEFLIYFQGNSAPDKSGLPSDRFSAERTGGSVSTLTIQRTQQEDSAVYLCASSQTGLNQPQHFGDGTRLSIL.

The CDR3 bases are TGTGCCAGCAGTACCCACAGGGGGCCTCAGCCCCAGCATTTT. This gives the protein CASSTHRGPQPQHF. This chain joins TRBV6-6 and TRBJ1-5; 9 nucleotides line up with TRBD1. The CDR3 sequence is 14 residues long. CDR1 MNHNY and CDR2 SVGAGI come from the germline V gene (reference sequence). With V trimmed by 5 bases and J by 6 bases, 5 bases remained unmatched.

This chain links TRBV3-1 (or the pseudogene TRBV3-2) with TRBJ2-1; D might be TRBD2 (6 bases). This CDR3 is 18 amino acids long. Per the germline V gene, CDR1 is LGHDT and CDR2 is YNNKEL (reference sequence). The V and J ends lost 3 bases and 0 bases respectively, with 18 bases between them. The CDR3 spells CASSHSSARDTSYNEQFF. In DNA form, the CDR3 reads TGTGCCAGCAGCCACTCTTCAGCGCGGGATACCTCCTACAATGAGCAGTTCTTC.

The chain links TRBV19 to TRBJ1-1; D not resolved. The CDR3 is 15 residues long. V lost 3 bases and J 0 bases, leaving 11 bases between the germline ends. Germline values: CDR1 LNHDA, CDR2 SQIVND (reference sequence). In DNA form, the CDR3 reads TGTGCCAGTAGTATTAGGAGATTAATGAACACTGAAGCTTTCTTT. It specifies CASSIRRLMNTEAFF. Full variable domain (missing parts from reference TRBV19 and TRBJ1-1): DGGITQSPKYLFRKEGQNVTLSCEQNLNHDAMYWYRQDPGQGLRLIYYSQIVNDFQKGDIAEGYSVSREKKESFPLTVTSAQKNPTAFYLCASSIRRLMNTEAFFGQGTRLTVV.

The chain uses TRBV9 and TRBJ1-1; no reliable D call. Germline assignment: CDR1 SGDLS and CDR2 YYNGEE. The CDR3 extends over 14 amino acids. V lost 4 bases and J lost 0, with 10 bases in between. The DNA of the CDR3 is TGTGCCAGCAGCTCGCGCCAGGTGAACACTGAAGCTTTCTTT. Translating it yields CASSSRQVNTEAFF.

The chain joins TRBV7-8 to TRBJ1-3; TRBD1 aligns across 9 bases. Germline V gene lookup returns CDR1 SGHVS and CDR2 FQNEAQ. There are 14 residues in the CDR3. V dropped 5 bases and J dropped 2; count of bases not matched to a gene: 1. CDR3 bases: TGTGCCAGCAGCCGGACAGGGGCTGGAAACACCATATATTTT. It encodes CASSRTGAGNTIYF.

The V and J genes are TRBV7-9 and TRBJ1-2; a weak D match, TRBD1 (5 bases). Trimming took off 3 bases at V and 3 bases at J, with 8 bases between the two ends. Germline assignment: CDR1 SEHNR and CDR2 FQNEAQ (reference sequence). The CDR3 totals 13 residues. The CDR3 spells CASSFGRDYGYTF. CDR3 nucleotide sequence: TGTGCCAGCAGCTTCGGCAGGGACTATGGCTACACCTTC.

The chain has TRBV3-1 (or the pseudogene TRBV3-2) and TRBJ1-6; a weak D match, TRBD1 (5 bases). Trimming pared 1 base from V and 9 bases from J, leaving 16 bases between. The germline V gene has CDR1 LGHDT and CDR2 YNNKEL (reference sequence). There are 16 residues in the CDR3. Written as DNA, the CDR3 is TGTGCCAGCAGCCAAGTCGGCAAGGGGCTTTTTTCACCCCTCCACTTT. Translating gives CASSQVGKGLFSPLHF.